The 22 T cell receptor beta chains below were found in one sample sequenced in a study of blood T cell repertoires in COVID-19 (dated by TCRdb to 2019 to 2021). Receptor amplification or capture employed the immunoSEQ multiplex PCR assay. This is the immuneACCESS table as TCRdb keeps it, with only in-frame sequences that have V and J called. A part of the clones is gone; compared with another copy, unresolved V genes explain less than half, and the rest is unexplained. In this sample the table shows approximately 160,000 clones, over 70% of which occur a single time. Roughly 9% of the sample belongs to the ten largest clones. Material for sequencing was peripheral blood. These receptors all stem from a woman older than 75 with active or convalescent COVID-19.

The J gene is TRBJ1-1, the V gene TRBV11-2; 9 nucleotides match TRBD1. Looked up from germline, CDR1 is SGHAT and CDR2 is FQNNGV. V trimming: 3 bases; J trimming: 11 bases; junction bases outside the gene matches: 7. CDR3 size: 13 residues. CDR3 DNA sequence: TGTGCCAGCAGCTTTCGACAGGGGGATTTGGCTTTCTTT. Protein sequence: CASSFRQGDLAFF.

The J gene is TRBJ2-3, the V gene TRBV5-6; possibly TRBD2 for D (6 bases). Germline CDR1 SGHDT, CDR2 YYEEEE. The CDR3 consists of 15 residues. Trimming left V 2 bases short and J 2 bases short, with 12 bases between. The CDR3 DNA follows: TGTGCCAGCAGCTTCGGGGGTCCTAACACAGATACGCAGTATTTT. Translation gives CASSFGGPNTDTQYF.

The J gene is TRBJ2-1, the V gene TRBV4-1, with 9 bases identical to TRBD1. The CDR3 totals 14 residues. Germline trimming cut 3 bases from V and 8 bases from J; bases unmatched to any gene: 5. Germline CDR1 MGHRA, CDR2 YSYEKL. CDR3 DNA sequence: TGCGCCAGCAGCCACGACAGGGGGGTCGATGAGCAGTTCTTC. It translates to CASSHDRGVDEQFF.

The genes are TRBV19 and TRBJ1-5; a possible D gene is TRBD1 (5 bases). V lost 7 bases, J lost 7 bases, and 20 bases lay in between. CDR1 is LNHDA and CDR2 is SQIVND in the germline V gene (reference sequence). This CDR3 contains 15 residues. CDR3 DNA sequence: TGTGCCAGTAATGGACAACTCCAGGCTGCCCAGCCCCAGCATTTT. Residues: CASNGQLQAAQPQHF.

The rearrangement links TRBV9 to TRBJ1-1, with TRBD1 as a possible D gene (6 bases). The V gene lost 4 bases and the J gene lost 5 bases, with 18 bases spanning the gap. Germline-derived CDR1 and CDR2 are SGDLS and YYNGEE. The CDR3 runs 15 residues. In nucleotides, the CDR3 is TGTGCCAGCAGCATTACGGACAGTGGATGGACTGAAGCTTTCTTT. It translates to CASSITDSGWTEAFF.

The chain joins TRBV4-3 to TRBJ1-2; no clear D gene. Germline values: CDR1 LGHNA, CDR2 YSLEER. V shed 1 base and J shed 0 bases, with 9 bases lying between them. This CDR3 region has 15 residues. The CDR3 is CASSQGAGANYGYTF. For the CDR3, the DNA is TGCGCCAGCAGCCAAGGCGCCGGAGCTAACTATGGCTACACCTTC.

This clone has only a few counts. The genes are TRBV7-2 and TRBJ1-6; 7 bases match TRBD1. Per the germline V gene, CDR1 is SGHTA and CDR2 is FQGNSA. Losses at the gene ends were 7 bases for V and 14 bases for J; bases not matched to a gene: 11. The CDR3 runs to 13 residues. The CDR3 region has the DNA TGTGCCAGCAACCCCAGGGGGTCAGCTACCCTCCACTTT. This encodes CASNPRGSATLHF.

The chain is built from TRBV4-3 and TRBJ1-1, with a weak D call TRBD1 (6 bases). This CDR3 is 15 amino acids long. Trimming removed 4 bases from V and 6 bases from J, with 18 bases in between. In germline, CDR1 is LGHNA, CDR2 YSLEER. The chain's CDR3 is CASSPLGQGSSEAFF. Here the CDR3 DNA reads TGCGCCAGCAGCCCCCTTGGCCAGGGGTCGTCTGAAGCTTTCTTT.

The V call is TRBV3-1 (or the pseudogene TRBV3-2), the J call TRBJ1-6, with D hard to call. This CDR3 comprises 13 residues. Germline lookup yields CDR1 LGHDT and CDR2 YNNKEL (reference sequence). V was clipped by 5 bases and J by 6 bases, with 8 bases between them. CDR3 protein: CASSTSLNSPLHF. CDR3 DNA sequence: TGTGCCAGCAGCACGAGCCTTAATTCACCCCTCCACTTT.

The chain carries TRBV10-1 and TRBJ2-7; no clear D. V lost 2 bases, J lost 5 bases, and 10 bases lay in between. There are 13 residues in the CDR3. CDR1 and CDR2 from the germline V gene are WNHNN and SYGVQD (reference sequence). CDR3 sequence (DNA): TGCGCCAGCAGTGAGAGCTCTAGAAACGAGCAGTACTTC. Translated, it gives CASSESSRNEQYF.

This clone was detected many times. This sequence joins TRBV7-9 and TRBJ1-2; D gene unclear. Germline V lookup: CDR1 SEHNR, CDR2 FQNEAQ (reference sequence). V was shortened by 5 bases and J by 1 base, with 17 bases between the two germline ends. The CDR3 length is 16 residues. The CDR3 DNA sequence: TGTGCCAGCAGCCCGCGGGGTGATTTATATAACTATGGCTACACCTTC. Amino acids: CASSPRGDLYNYGYTF.

This clone was seen only once. The genes are TRBV30 and TRBJ2-1, with 8 bases fitting TRBD2. The trim removed 2 bases at V and 4 bases at J, leaving 7 bases unmatched. There are 15 residues in the CDR3. Germline V CDR1 and CDR2: GTSNPN, SVGIG (reference sequence). The CDR3 here is CAWSSGAGVYNEQFF. CDR3 in DNA: TGTGCCTGGAGTTCGGGAGCGGGGGTTTACAATGAGCAGTTCTTC.

The V and J genes are TRBV27 and TRBJ1-6; the match to TRBD1 covers 9 bases. The J segment lost 10 bases and the V segment lost 7 bases, leaving 8 bases of the junction unmatched. The CDR3 covers 14 residues. The V gene's germline CDR1 is MNHEY and CDR2 SMNVEV (reference sequence). CDR3 amino acids: CASTWGQGRSPLHF. In DNA form, the CDR3 reads TGTGCCAGCACTTGGGGACAGGGTAGGTCACCCCTCCACTTT.

CDR3 coding DNA: TGTGCCAGCAGTCACCTAGAGAGGAGCTTCACCGGGGAGCTGTTTTTT. Translation: CASSHLERSFTGELFF. The chain carries TRBV7-9 and TRBJ2-2; D remains unclear. Germline V gives CDR1 SEHNR, CDR2 FQNEAQ (reference sequence). This CDR3 region has 16 residues. V was trimmed by 6 bases and J by 4 bases, leaving 18 bases between them.

The chain links TRBV27 to TRBJ2-1; TRBD2 might be the D (5 bases). With 3 bases removed from V and 0 bases from J, the gap between germline ends came to 15 bases. Germline CDR1 and CDR2: MNHEY and SMNVEV (reference sequence). The CDR3 runs to 17 residues. The DNA of the CDR3 is TGTGCCAGCAGTTTTAGGTCGGGGTATAGCTCCTACAATGAGCAGTTCTTC. This codes for CASSFRSGYSSYNEQFF.

The chain carries TRBV19 and TRBJ2-3; 9 bases map to TRBD1. The germline gives CDR1 LNHDA, CDR2 SQIVND (reference sequence). With V trimmed by 0 bases and J by 5 bases, 12 bases remained unmatched. The CDR3 has 18 residues. The CDR3 region has the DNA TGTGCCAGTAGTATAGACGGACCGGGACAGGGACTGGGAGATACGCAGTATTTT. The encoded protein is CASSIDGPGQGLGDTQYF.

The rearrangement links TRBV6-2 or TRBV6-3 to TRBJ2-5; 8 bases match TRBD2. CDR1 and CDR2 from the germline V gene are MNHEY and SVGEGT. The CDR3 runs 15 residues. V lost 1 base and J lost 1; bases outside the gene matches: 2. The CDR3 nucleotides are TGTGCCAGCAGTTACTTGCGGGGGGCCCAAGAGACCCAGTACTTC. Translation gives CASSYLRGAQETQYF.

The V and J genes are TRBV30 and TRBJ1-5; 11 bases are a match to TRBD1. From germline, CDR1 is GTSNPN and CDR2 SVGIG (reference sequence). The CDR3 covers 15 residues. V was pared by 1 base and J by 6 bases, with 5 bases of the junction left unmatched. This chain's CDR3 is CAWSDGQGAAQPQHF. The DNA for the CDR3 is TGTGCCTGGAGTGACGGACAGGGGGCAGCTCAGCCCCAGCATTTT.

This clone was picked up a small number of times. The gene calls are TRBV10-3 and TRBJ1-5, with 10 bases identical to TRBD1. CDR3 size: 17 residues. Per the germline V gene, CDR1 is ENHRY and CDR2 is SYGVKD. V lost 4 bases to trimming and J lost 1 base; unmatched junction nucleotides: 7. The CDR3 loop is CAISAGQGVQSNQPQHF. The CDR3 nucleotides read TGTGCCATCAGTGCCGGACAGGGGGTACAAAGCAATCAGCCCCAGCATTTT.

The chain combines TRBV5-1 with TRBJ1-6; 11 bases are a match to TRBD1. This CDR3 spans 14 amino acids. Per germline, CDR1 SGHRS and CDR2 YFSETQ. J lost 8 bases, V lost 7 bases, and 5 bases had no gene match. Written as DNA, the CDR3 is TGCGCCAGCTCGGGACAGGGGGTTTATTCACCCCTCCACTTT. This gives the protein CASSGQGVYSPLHF.

The rearrangement uses TRBV7-8 and TRBJ2-3; 7 nucleotides agree with TRBD2. The V gene end was trimmed by 4 bases and the J gene end by 4 bases; junction bases not matched to a gene: 8. Germline V gene sequence: CDR1 SGHVS, CDR2 FQNEAQ. This CDR3 is 15 amino acids long. CDR3 sequence reads: CASSSSRGEPDTQYF. CDR3 coding DNA: TGTGCCAGCAGCTCCTCCCGGGGGGAACCAGATACGCAGTATTTT. Looking up the rest from reference TRBV7-8 and TRBJ2-3 gives the full variable domain: GAGVSQSPRYKVAKRGQDVALRCDPISGHVSLFWYQQALGQGPEFLTYFQNEAQLDKSGLPSDRFFAERPEGSVSTLKIQRTQQEDSAVYLCASSSSRGEPDTQYFGPGTRLTVL.

This clone was counted a few times. The J gene is TRBJ2-7, the V gene TRBV10-3; no reliable D call. The CDR3 contains 13 residues. V lost 8 bases, J lost 2 bases, and 13 bases lay in between. The V gene's germline CDR1 is ENHRY and CDR2 SYGVKD. CDR3 region: CAIRSELTYEQYF. CDR3 DNA: TGTGCCATCCGGAGTGAGCTGACCTACGAGCAGTACTTC.